The 31 T cell receptor beta chains below were found in one sample sequenced in a study of blood T cells in healthy people across ages. Primed by a sample-barcoded 5' primer and a J-beta primer mix, a second PCR proceeded for about 7 to 11 cycles. One entry per CDR3 protein, called by TCRdb with MiXCR from the 5' RACE reads. The repertoire consists of about 800,000 distinct CDR3 sequences, with 25% occurring once and the leading ten covering under 4%. This same sample was also part of a study on T cells of mothers and their children.

Sequenced: blood. Receptor source: a boy between 5 and 17 years old in good health.

The rearrangement uses TRBV19 and TRBJ1-4; D not certain. CDR3 length: 15 residues. Looked up from germline, CDR1 is LNHDA and CDR2 is SQIVND (reference sequence). Trimming took off 6 bases at V and 2 bases at J, with 13 bases between the two ends. The CDR3 coding sequence is TGTGCCAGTAGGCCCCGGGAGTACACTAATGAAAAACTGTTTTTT. Translating it yields CASRPREYTNEKLFF.

The chain is built from TRBV6-5 and TRBJ1-4, with TRBD1 identical over 12 bases. The CDR3 is 16 amino acids. V was clipped by 1 base and J by 8 bases; unmatched bases: 5. Germline values: CDR1 MNHEY, CDR2 SVGAGI. CDR3 bases: TGTGCCAGCAGTTACTTGGGACAGGGGGCCGAAGAAAAACTGTTTTTT. It translates to CASSYLGQGAEEKLFF.

This clonotype was picked up a small number of times. The chain combines TRBV7-9 with TRBJ1-4; D call uncertain. Trimming took 5 bases from V and 3 from J, leaving 13 bases between them. The CDR3 contains 15 residues. Germline V gives CDR1 SEHNR, CDR2 FQNEAQ (reference sequence). In nucleotides, the CDR3 is TGTGCCAGCAGCCACTGGACCGGCTCTAATGAAAAACTGTTTTTT. It encodes CASSHWTGSNEKLFF.

The gene calls are TRBV28 and TRBJ2-2; 15 nucleotides match TRBD2. Looked up from germline, CDR1 is MDHEN and CDR2 is SYDVKM. This CDR3 has 17 amino acids. Unmatched junction bases numbered 4, after V lost 6 bases and J lost 2 bases. The CDR3 DNA is TGTGCCAGCAGCTCGGGACTAGCGGGGGGTAACACCGGGGAGCTGTTTTTT. Residues: CASSSGLAGGNTGELFF.

The chain employs TRBV29-1 and TRBJ2-1; D possibly corresponds to TRBD2 (6 bases). Near its end, the DNA agrees better with TRBJ2-7, so the J call may be wrong. Per germline, CDR1 SQVTM and CDR2 ANQGSEA. The CDR3 sequence is 13 residues long. In DNA form, the CDR3 reads TGCAGCGTTGAGATGCTAGCGCCAGGCGAGCAGTACTTC. This translates into CSVEMLAPGEQYF.

This clonotype came up once. The chain employs TRBV18 and TRBJ2-7, with 7 positions matching TRBD1. This CDR3 is built from 15 residues. The J segment lost 5 bases and the V segment lost 6 bases, leaving 13 bases of the junction unmatched. The germline gives CDR1 KGHSH, CDR2 LQKENI. CDR3 sequence: CASSRNRDSRDEQYF. Here the CDR3 DNA reads TGTGCCAGCTCCCGGAACCGGGACAGTAGAGACGAGCAGTACTTC.

The chain combines TRBV6-2 or TRBV6-3 with TRBJ2-7; 7 bases align to TRBD1. Germline trimming cut 7 bases from V and 4 bases from J; bases unmatched to any gene: 4. This CDR3 is 12 amino acids long. CDR1 is MNHEY and CDR2 is SVGEGT in the germline V gene. CDR3 DNA: TGTGCCAGCACCTCGACAGGGTACGAGCAGTACTTC. It is translated as CASTSTGYEQYF.

This clonotype showed up just a few times. The rearrangement uses TRBV20-1 and TRBJ2-1; D not resolved. V was trimmed by 3 bases and J by 0 bases, leaving 6 bases between them. The length of the CDR3 is 13 residues. Per germline, CDR1 DFQATT and CDR2 SNEGSKA (reference sequence). The CDR3 is CSARLSSYNEQFF. The CDR3 coding sequence is TGCAGTGCTAGGTTGAGCTCCTACAATGAGCAGTTCTTC.

This clonotype was seen more than once but under ten times. CDR3 DNA sequence: TGTGCCAGCAGCTTAGGATGGGGCCCGGGGGGCGAGCAGTACTTC. Protein: CASSLGWGPGGEQYF. The V call is TRBV7-9, the J call TRBJ2-7; 7 nucleotides match TRBD2. The CDR3 sequence is 15 residues long. Trimming cost V 1 base and J 6 bases; bases outside gene matches: 9. CDR1 and CDR2 from the germline V gene are SEHNR and FQNEAQ (reference sequence).

This clonotype was seen a few times. The CDR3 bases are TGTGCCAGCAGCTCCGTAGCGGGGCCACAAGAGACCCAGTACTTC. Encoded protein: CASSSVAGPQETQYF. This rearrangement joins TRBV13 to TRBJ2-5; 8 positions agree with TRBD2. The CDR3 consists of 15 residues. Germline CDR1 PRHDT, CDR2 FYEKMQ (reference sequence). Unmatched junction bases numbered 6, after V lost 4 bases and J lost 2 bases.

The V and J genes are TRBV18 and TRBJ2-1; D may match TRBD1 or TRBD2 (6 bases each). Germline-derived CDR1 and CDR2 are KGHSH and LQKENI. The CDR3 contains 15 residues. Trimming cost V 5 bases and J 3 bases, with 14 bases left between them. The CDR3, as DNA: TGTGCCAGCTCATTTGGAGGGGACAACTACAATGAGCAGTTCTTC. Amino acid sequence: CASSFGGDNYNEQFF. The full variable domain, with the rest looked up from reference TRBV18 and TRBJ2-1, is NAGVMQNPRHLVRRRGQEARLRCSPMKGHSHVYWYRQLPEEGLKFMVYLQKENIIDESGMPKERFSAEFPKEGPSILRIQQVVRGDSAAYFCASSFGGDNYNEQFFGPGTRLTVL.

This clonotype was detected ten times or more. The J gene is TRBJ2-2, the V gene TRBV6-4, with 10 bases that match TRBD1. V gave up 8 bases and J gave up 5 bases; unmatched junction bases: 2. Germline values: CDR1 MRHNA, CDR2 SNTAGT. This CDR3 contains 13 residues. CDR3 sequence reads: CASRDRGTGELFF. CDR3 coding DNA: TGTGCCAGCCGGGACAGGGGTACCGGGGAGCTGTTTTTT.

The V call is TRBV20-1, the J call TRBJ1-1; perhaps TRBD1 as D (5 bases). Germline V gene sequence: CDR1 DFQATT, CDR2 SNEGSKA (reference sequence). This CDR3 is 15 amino acids long. V lost 1 base and J lost 6, with 18 bases in between. The CDR3 DNA is TGCAGTGCTAGAGTTCCCGGGGCGGGGCCGTCTGAAGCTTTCTTT. Translation gives CSARVPGAGPSEAFF.

By frequency in the sample, this clonotype is medium-sized. V gene TRBV20-1 combines with J gene TRBJ2-1; 7 nucleotides align to TRBD1. CDR3 size: 14 residues. The germline gives CDR1 DFQATT, CDR2 SNEGSKA (reference sequence). With V trimmed by 6 bases and J by 3 bases, 8 bases remained unmatched. The DNA for the CDR3 is TGCAGTGCAACCGCCGGGACAGACTACAATGAGCAGTTCTTC. It is translated as CSATAGTDYNEQFF.

This clonotype showed up many times. The V and J genes are TRBV12-3 or TRBV12-4 and TRBJ1-1, with D maybe TRBD1 (6 bases). V was clipped by 5 bases and J by 0 bases, with 10 bases between them. This CDR3 contains 14 residues. The DNA for the CDR3 is TGTGCCAGCAGTGGACAGCTCATGAACACTGAAGCTTTCTTT. This codes for CASSGQLMNTEAFF.

This clonotype occurred a few times. CDR3 sequence: CASSPALSYNEQFF. CDR3 DNA: TGTGCCAGCAGCCCGGCACTCTCCTACAATGAGCAGTTCTTC. The chain is built from TRBV11-2 and TRBJ2-1, with unresolved D. Per the germline V gene, CDR1 is SGHAT and CDR2 is FQNNGV. This CDR3 comprises 14 residues. V lost 5 bases and J lost 0, with 8 bases in between. Filled out from reference TRBV11-2 and TRBJ2-1, the complete variable domain reads EAGVAQSPRYKIIEKRQSVAFWCNPISGHATLYWYQQILGQGPKLLIQFQNNGVVDDSQLPKDRFSAERLKGVDSTLKIQPAKLEDSAVYLCASSPALSYNEQFFGPGTRLTVL.

The chain links TRBV20-1 to TRBJ2-1; D ambiguous. This CDR3 spans 14 amino acids. Germline V CDR1 and CDR2: DFQATT, SNEGSKA (reference sequence). The germline V and J ends were trimmed by 3 bases and 0 bases, with 9 bases remaining between them. CDR3 coding DNA: TGCAGTGCTAGTGTTGCTAGCTCCTACAATGAGCAGTTCTTC. Amino acid sequence: CSASVASSYNEQFF.

The rearrangement joins TRBV7-8 to TRBJ2-6; 10 nucleotides align to TRBD1. The junction had 5 bases not matched to a gene; V was cut back by 1 base and J by 2 bases. This CDR3 region has 18 residues. The germline V gene encodes CDR1 SGHVS and CDR2 FQNEAQ. The CDR3 coding sequence is TGTGCCAGCAGCTTAGGGGAAGGACAGGGGGCTGGGGCCAACGTCCTGACTTTC. Encoded protein: CASSLGEGQGAGANVLTF.

The J gene is TRBJ2-7, the V gene TRBV6-5; maybe TRBD1 (6 bases). V gave up 0 bases and J gave up 3 bases, with 15 bases separating them. Germline assignment: CDR1 MNHEY and CDR2 SVGAGI. This CDR3 region has 16 residues. CDR3 sequence: CASSYSSAGAGYEQYF. In DNA form, the CDR3 reads TGTGCCAGCAGTTACTCGAGTGCAGGGGCGGGCTACGAGCAGTACTTC.

The gene calls are TRBV6-2 or TRBV6-3 and TRBJ2-3; 9 nucleotides agree with TRBD2. The CDR3 runs 14 residues. Losses at the gene ends were 5 bases for V and 3 bases for J; bases not matched to a gene: 3. The germline CDR1 and CDR2 sequences are MNHEY and SVGEGT. This chain's CDR3 is CASSIGLATDTQYF. The CDR3 region has the DNA TGTGCCAGCAGTATCGGACTAGCGACAGATACGCAGTATTTT.

The chain carries TRBV5-1 and TRBJ1-1; TRBD1 aligns across 8 bases. Looked up from germline, CDR1 is SGHRS and CDR2 is YFSETQ. The CDR3 sequence is 15 residues long. V lost 4 bases to trimming and J lost 0 bases; unmatched junction nucleotides: 5. In DNA, the CDR3 is TGCGCCAGCAGCAACCGACAGGGGATGAACACTGAAGCTTTCTTT. Translating it yields CASSNRQGMNTEAFF.

The chain recombines TRBV20-1 with TRBJ1-1; maybe TRBD1 (5 bases). Germline loops: CDR1 DFQATT, CDR2 SNEGSKA (reference sequence). The CDR3 spans 12 residues. V lost 3 bases, J lost 5 bases, and 10 bases lay in between. The CDR3 region has the DNA TGCAGTGCTAGTACGGGGGATACTGAAGCTTTCTTT. It yields the protein CSASTGDTEAFF.

This clonotype was counted ten times or more. The V call is TRBV20-1, the J call TRBJ1-1; D is uncertain. In germline, CDR1 is DFQATT, CDR2 SNEGSKA (reference sequence). This CDR3 region has 12 residues. Deletions cut 1 base from V and 1 base from J, with 4 bases between. CDR3 amino acids: CSARAGNTEAFF. As DNA, the CDR3 is TGCAGTGCTAGAGCGGGGAACACTGAAGCTTTCTTT.

CDR3 sequence: CASGAAYLQETQYF. The DNA of the CDR3 is TGTGCCAGCGGGGCAGCGTATCTTCAAGAGACCCAGTACTTC. This chain links TRBV6-1 with TRBJ2-5; possibly TRBD1 for D (5 bases). The germline V gene encodes CDR1 MNHNS and CDR2 SASEGT. Trimming took 8 bases from V and 2 from J, leaving 15 bases between them. This CDR3 spans 14 amino acids.

This clonotype was counted only a few times. The rearrangement links TRBV14 to TRBJ2-1; TRBD2 might be the D (6 bases). V lost 4 bases to trimming and J lost 7 bases, with 14 bases between them. In germline, CDR1 is SGHDN, CDR2 FVKESK. This CDR3 contains 14 residues. The CDR3 is CASSLRASGNEQFF. CDR3 bases: TGTGCCAGCAGCCTCCGGGCCAGCGGGAATGAGCAGTTCTTC. Full variable domain (rest looked up from reference TRBV14 and TRBJ2-1): EAGVTQFPSHSVIEKGQTVTLRCDPISGHDNLYWYRRVMGKEIKFLLHFVKESKQDESGMPNNRFLAERTGGTYSTLKVQPAELEDSGVYFCASSLRASGNEQFFGPGTRLTVL.

The CDR3 DNA is TGTGCCAGCAGTTTGTCACCCACGGGTCCAGGGAACTATGGCTACACCTTC. It encodes CASSLSPTGPGNYGYTF. The chain couples TRBV28 to TRBJ1-2, with D maybe TRBD1 (5 bases). This CDR3 is 17 amino acids long. Germline V lookup: CDR1 MDHEN, CDR2 SYDVKM. Trimming removed 3 bases from V and 2 bases from J, with 19 bases in between.

V gene TRBV7-6 combines with J gene TRBJ2-3, with 8 bases lining up with TRBD2. CDR3 length: 15 amino acids. Germline-derived CDR1 and CDR2 are SGHVS and FNYEAQ. CDR3 in amino acids: CGEERECESTDTQYF. In nucleotides, the CDR3 is TGTGGGGAGGAGCGGGAGTGTGAAAGCACAGATACGCAGTATTTT.

This clonotype has only a few counts. The chain couples TRBV20-1 to TRBJ2-7; the D gene is possibly TRBD1 (5 bases). Deletions cut 3 bases from V and 3 bases from J, with 15 bases between. Germline CDR1 is DFQATT and CDR2 is SNEGSKA (reference sequence). This CDR3 is built from 14 residues. The CDR3 loop reads CSASEQGPLYEQYF. The CDR3 nucleotides read TGCAGTGCTAGTGAGCAGGGCCCCCTCTACGAGCAGTACTTC.

The rearrangement links TRBV20-1 to TRBJ2-2; no clear D. Germline V gene data show CDR1 as DFQATT and CDR2 as SNEGSKA (reference sequence). V dropped 4 bases and J dropped 4 bases, with 13 bases sitting between them. This CDR3 spans 14 amino acids. The CDR3 DNA follows: TGCAGTGCTACTCTGGATCTCGGCACCGGGGAGCTGTTTTTT. Residues: CSATLDLGTGELFF.

The chain joins TRBV4-2 to TRBJ2-6, with 9 bases that match TRBD1. The CDR3 contains 18 residues. The germline V gene has CDR1 LGHNA and CDR2 YNFKEQ. The trim removed 3 bases at V and 0 bases at J, leaving 6 bases unmatched. DNA of the CDR3: TGTGCCAGCAGCCAGCGGGGACAGGGTGACTCTGGGGCCAACGTCCTGACTTTC. Amino acids: CASSQRGQGDSGANVLTF.

The rearrangement links TRBV9 to TRBJ2-7; tentatively, D is TRBD2 (6 bases). Germline-derived CDR1 and CDR2 are SGDLS and YYNGEE. With 2 bases removed from V and 4 bases from J, the gap between germline ends came to 19 bases. The CDR3 length is 16 residues. This CDR3 reads CASSVDTGTALYEQYF. The CDR3 bases are TGTGCCAGCAGCGTCGATACCGGGACTGCACTTTACGAGCAGTACTTC.